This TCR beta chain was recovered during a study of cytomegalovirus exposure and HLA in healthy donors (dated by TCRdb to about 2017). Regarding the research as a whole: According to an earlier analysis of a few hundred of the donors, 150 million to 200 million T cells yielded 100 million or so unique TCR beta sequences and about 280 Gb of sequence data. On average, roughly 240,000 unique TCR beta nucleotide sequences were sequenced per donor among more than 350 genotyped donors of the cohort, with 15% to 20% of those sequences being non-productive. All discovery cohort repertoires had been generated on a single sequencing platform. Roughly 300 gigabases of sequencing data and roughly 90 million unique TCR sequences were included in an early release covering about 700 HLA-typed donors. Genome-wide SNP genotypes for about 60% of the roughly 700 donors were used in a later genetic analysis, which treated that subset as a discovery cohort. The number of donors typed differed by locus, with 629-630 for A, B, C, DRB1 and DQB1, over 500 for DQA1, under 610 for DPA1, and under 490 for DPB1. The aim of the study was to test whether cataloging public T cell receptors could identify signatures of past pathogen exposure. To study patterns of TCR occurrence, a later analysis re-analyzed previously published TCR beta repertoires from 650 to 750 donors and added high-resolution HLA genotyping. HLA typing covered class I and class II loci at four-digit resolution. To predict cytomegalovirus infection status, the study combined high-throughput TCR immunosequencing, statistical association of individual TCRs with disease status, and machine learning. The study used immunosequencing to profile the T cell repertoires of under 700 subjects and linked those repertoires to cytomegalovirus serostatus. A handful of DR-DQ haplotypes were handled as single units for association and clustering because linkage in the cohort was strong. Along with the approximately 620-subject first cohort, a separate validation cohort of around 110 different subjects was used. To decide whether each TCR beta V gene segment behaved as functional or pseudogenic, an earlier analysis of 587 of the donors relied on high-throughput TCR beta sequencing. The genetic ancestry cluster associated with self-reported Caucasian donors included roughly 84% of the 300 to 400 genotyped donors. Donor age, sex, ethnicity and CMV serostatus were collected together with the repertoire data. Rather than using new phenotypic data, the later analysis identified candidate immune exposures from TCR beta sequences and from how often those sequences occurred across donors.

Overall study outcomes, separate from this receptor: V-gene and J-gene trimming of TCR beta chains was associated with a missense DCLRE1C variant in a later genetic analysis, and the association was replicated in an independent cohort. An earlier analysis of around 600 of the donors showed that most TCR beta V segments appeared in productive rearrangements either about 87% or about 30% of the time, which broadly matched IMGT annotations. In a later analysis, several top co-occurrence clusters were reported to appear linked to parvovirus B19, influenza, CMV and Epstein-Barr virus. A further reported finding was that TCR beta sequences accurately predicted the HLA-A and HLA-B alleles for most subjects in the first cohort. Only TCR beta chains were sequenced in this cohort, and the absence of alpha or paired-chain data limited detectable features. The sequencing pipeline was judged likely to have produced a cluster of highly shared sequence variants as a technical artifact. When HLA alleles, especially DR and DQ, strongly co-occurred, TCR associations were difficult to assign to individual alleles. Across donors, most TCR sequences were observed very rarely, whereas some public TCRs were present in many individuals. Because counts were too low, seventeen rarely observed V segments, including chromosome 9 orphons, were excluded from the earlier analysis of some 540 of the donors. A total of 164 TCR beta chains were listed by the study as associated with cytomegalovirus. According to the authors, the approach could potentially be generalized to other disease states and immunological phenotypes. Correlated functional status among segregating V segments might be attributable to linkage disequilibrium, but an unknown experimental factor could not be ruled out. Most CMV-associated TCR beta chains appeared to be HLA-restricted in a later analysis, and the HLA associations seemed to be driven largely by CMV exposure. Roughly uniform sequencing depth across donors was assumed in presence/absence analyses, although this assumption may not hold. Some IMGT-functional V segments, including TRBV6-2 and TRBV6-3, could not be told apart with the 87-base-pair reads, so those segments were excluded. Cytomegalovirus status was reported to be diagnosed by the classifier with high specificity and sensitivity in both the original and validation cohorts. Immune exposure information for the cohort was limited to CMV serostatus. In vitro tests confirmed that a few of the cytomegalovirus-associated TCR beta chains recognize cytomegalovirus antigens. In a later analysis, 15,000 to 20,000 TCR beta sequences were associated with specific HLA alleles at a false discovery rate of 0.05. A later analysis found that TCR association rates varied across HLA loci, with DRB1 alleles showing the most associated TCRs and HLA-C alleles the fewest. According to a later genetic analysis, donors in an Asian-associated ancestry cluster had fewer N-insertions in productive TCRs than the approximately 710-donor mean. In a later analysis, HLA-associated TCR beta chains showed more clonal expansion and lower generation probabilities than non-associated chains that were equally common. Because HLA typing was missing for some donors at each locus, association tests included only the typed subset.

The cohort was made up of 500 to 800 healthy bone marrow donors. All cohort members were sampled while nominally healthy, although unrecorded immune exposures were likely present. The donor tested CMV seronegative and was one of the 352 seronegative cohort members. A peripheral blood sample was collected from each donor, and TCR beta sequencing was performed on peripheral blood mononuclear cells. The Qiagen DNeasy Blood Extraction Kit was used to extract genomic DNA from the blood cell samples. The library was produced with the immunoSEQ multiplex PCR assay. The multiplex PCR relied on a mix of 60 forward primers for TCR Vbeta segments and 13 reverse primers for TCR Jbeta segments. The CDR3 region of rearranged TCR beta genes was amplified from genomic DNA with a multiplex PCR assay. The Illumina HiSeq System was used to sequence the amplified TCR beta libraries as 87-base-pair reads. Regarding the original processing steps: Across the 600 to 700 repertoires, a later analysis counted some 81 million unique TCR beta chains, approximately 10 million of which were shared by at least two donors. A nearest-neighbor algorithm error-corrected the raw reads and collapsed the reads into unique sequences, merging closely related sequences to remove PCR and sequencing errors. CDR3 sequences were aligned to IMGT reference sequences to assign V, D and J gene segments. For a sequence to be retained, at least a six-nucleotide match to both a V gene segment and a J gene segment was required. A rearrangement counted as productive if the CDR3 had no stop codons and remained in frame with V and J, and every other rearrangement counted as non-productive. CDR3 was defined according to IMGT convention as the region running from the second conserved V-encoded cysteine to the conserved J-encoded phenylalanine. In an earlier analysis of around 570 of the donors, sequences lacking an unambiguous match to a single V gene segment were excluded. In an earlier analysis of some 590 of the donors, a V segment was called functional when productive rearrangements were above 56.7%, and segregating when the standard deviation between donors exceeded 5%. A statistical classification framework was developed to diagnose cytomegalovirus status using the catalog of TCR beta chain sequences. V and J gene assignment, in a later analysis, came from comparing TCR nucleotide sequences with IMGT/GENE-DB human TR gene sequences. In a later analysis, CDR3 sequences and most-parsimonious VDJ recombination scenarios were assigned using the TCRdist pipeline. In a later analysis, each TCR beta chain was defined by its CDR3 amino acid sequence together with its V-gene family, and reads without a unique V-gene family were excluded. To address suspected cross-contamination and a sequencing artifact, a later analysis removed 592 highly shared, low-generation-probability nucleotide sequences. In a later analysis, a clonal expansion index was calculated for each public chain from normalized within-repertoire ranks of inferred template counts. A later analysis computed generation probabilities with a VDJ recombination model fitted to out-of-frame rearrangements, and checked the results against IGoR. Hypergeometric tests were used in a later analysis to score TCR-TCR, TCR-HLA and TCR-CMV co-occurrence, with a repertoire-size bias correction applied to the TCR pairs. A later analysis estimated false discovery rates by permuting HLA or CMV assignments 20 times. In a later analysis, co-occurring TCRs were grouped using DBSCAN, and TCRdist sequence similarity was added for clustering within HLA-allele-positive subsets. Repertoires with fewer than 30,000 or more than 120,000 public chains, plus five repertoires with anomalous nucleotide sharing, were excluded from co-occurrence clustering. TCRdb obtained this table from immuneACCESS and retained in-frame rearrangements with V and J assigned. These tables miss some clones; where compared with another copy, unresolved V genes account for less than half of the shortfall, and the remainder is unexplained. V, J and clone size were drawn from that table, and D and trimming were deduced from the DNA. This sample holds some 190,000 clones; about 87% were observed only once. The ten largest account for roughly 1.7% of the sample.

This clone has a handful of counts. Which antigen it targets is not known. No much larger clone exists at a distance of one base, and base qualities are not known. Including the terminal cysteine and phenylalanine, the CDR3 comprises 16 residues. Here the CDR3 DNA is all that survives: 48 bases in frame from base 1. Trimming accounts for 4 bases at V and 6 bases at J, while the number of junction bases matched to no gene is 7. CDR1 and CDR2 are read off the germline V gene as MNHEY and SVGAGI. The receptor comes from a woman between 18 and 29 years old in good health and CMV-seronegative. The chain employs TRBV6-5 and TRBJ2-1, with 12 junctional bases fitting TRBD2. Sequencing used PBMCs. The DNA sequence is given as TGTGCCAGCAGTTCCTCCGGACTAGCGGGACTCAATGAGCAGTTCTTC. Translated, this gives CASSSSGLAGLNEQFF.